This TCR beta chain emerged from a study of cytomegalovirus exposure and HLA in healthy donors. As for the study in general: When roughly 420 donors were genotyped, roughly 82% of them were found to fall in the Caucasian-associated ancestry cluster. Study-level points and caveats: A previous analysis found most TCR beta V segments productive roughly 87% or roughly 30% of the time. Some V segments, including TRBV6-2 and TRBV6-3, were excluded as indistinguishable.

With regard to this clone: Its antigen is unidentified.

V was cut by 3 bases and J by 6 bases, with 11 bases left in between. The CDR3 extends over 14 amino acids. Germline CDR1 is SSHAT and CDR2 is FNYEAQ (reference sequence). Primers: 60 Vbeta forward and 13 Jbeta reverse. The protocol was immunoSEQ multiplex PCR, while the TCRdb copy is restricted to in-frame clones and leaves out a portion. The sample lists 150,000 to 200,000 clones; 75% to 85% were seen once. Unrecorded immune exposure was likely among donors, who were nominally healthy when sampled. This TCR was recovered from a young woman in good health and CMV-seronegative. The rearrangement links TRBV7-7 to TRBJ1-4, with D possibly TRBD1 on 6 matching bases. Sequences were obtained from PBMCs. The CDR3 coding sequence is TGTGCCAGCAGCTTGGGACAAGCACATGAAAAACTGTTTTTT. The encoded protein is CASSLGQAHEKLFF.